This TCR beta chain was recovered during a study of T-cell memory formation after mild COVID-19. The authors produced TCR alpha and TCR beta cDNA libraries with sample barcodes and UMIs by 5'RACE using constant-segment primers. TCRdb used MiXCR to reprocess the 5' RACE reads, holding one entry per CDR3 protein. Of around 450,000 distinct CDR3 sequences listed, 20% to 25% are singletons. On this clonotype itself: Its cognate antigen is unknown.

Overall study findings and caveats: CM and EM subsets held most contracting CD4+ clones; EMRA held CD8+ ones.

The CDR3 contains 15 residues. Germline CDR1 is MNHEY and CDR2 is SMNVEV (reference sequence). Deletions cut 7 bases from V and 2 bases from J, with 17 bases between. The sequencing sample was made of PBMCs or a T cell subset sorted from them (not recorded which). The source of this sequence is an adult woman who had mild COVID-19 (a few samples of this study predate the infection). Cell type and time point are not known. The rearrangement links TRBV27 to TRBJ2-5; D may be TRBD2 (6 bases). For the CDR3, the DNA is TGTGCCAGCACCCTACGGGCGGGACGACAAGAGACCCAGTACTTC. Translated, it gives CASTLRAGRQETQYF.